Shown below are 30 T cell receptor beta chains from a single sample sequenced in a study of blood T cells in healthy people across ages. Next came a second PCR, run for about 6 to 11 cycles, which used a sample-barcoded 5' primer along with a J-beta primer mix. Using its own MiXCR run on the 5' RACE reads, TCRdb lists one record per CDR3 protein. The sample shows over 1,500,000 distinct CDR3 sequences, around 40% of them seen only once. The sample consisted of blood. The receptor set was obtained from a human donor in good health.

This clonotype came up a few times. This chain links TRBV27 with TRBJ1-2, with D hard to call. The germline gives CDR1 MNHEY, CDR2 SMNVEV (reference sequence). V shed 5 bases and J shed 4 bases, with 14 bases lying between them. The CDR3 sequence is 14 residues long. The CDR3 bases are TGTGCCAGCAGTGAGATACCGGGAGGCTATGGCTACACCTTC. Its protein is CASSEIPGGYGYTF.

V gene TRBV10-3 combines with J gene TRBJ2-4; D remains ambiguous. The assigned J gene may be wrong: the sequence end matches TRBJ2-7 better. The germline V gene encodes CDR1 ENHRY and CDR2 SYGVKD. The CDR3 totals 13 residues. The DNA of the CDR3 is TGTGCCATCAGTGAACAAATTGGCTGCGAGCAGTACTTC. Translating it yields CAISEQIGCEQYF.

The chain uses TRBV6-2 or TRBV6-3 and TRBJ2-7; D perhaps matches TRBD1 (6 bases). The germline V and J ends were trimmed by 2 bases and 4 bases, with 18 bases remaining between them. CDR1 and CDR2 from the germline V gene are MNHEY and SVGEGT. The CDR3 spans 16 residues. The CDR3 sequence: CASSYAGETGPYEQYF. Here the CDR3 DNA reads TGTGCCAGCAGTTACGCCGGTGAGACAGGACCATACGAGCAGTACTTC.

This clonotype was detected only a few times. The gene calls are TRBV13 and TRBJ2-3, with 7 bases aligning to TRBD2. The CDR3 is 16 amino acids. Germline-derived CDR1 and CDR2 are PRHDT and FYEKMQ (reference sequence). Losses at the gene ends were 0 bases for V and 3 bases for J; bases not matched to a gene: 6. CDR3 bases: TGTGCCAGCAGCTTAGGGGGGGGGTGGGTAACAGATACGCAGTATTTT. Its protein product is CASSLGGGWVTDTQYF.

J is TRBJ2-4 and V is TRBV12-3 or TRBV12-4, with 7 bases that match TRBD1. Germline trimming cut 3 bases from V and 13 bases from J; bases unmatched to any gene: 12. The CDR3 extends over 14 amino acids. The CDR3 sequence is CASSFYRGGDEQYF. CDR3 sequence (DNA): TGTGCCAGCAGTTTCTATCGAGGGGGCGATGAGCAGTACTTC.

There are a few counts of this clonotype. The V and J genes are TRBV20-1 and TRBJ2-5; perhaps TRBD2 as D (6 bases). Trimming shortened V by 3 bases and J by 4 bases, and 18 bases separated the two germline ends. The CDR3 has 15 amino acids. Per the germline V gene, CDR1 is DFQATT and CDR2 is SNEGSKA (reference sequence). CDR3 region: CSARVSSAFGETQYF. The CDR3 bases are TGCAGTGCTAGGGTTTCTAGCGCATTTGGAGAGACCCAGTACTTC.

The chain is built from TRBV24-1 and TRBJ1-2, with a tentative D call TRBD1 (6 bases). Germline V CDR1 and CDR2: KGHDR, SFDVKD. This CDR3 comprises 14 residues. Trimming took 4 bases from V and 4 from J, leaving 12 bases between them. Here the CDR3 reads CATSDQTGLYGYTF. The DNA for the CDR3 is TGTGCCACCAGTGACCAGACAGGACTCTATGGCTACACCTTC.

This chain links TRBV20-1 with TRBJ1-5; tentatively, D is TRBD1 (5 bases). The V end was cut by 6 bases, the J end by 5 bases, with 14 bases between. Germline CDR1 is DFQATT and CDR2 is SNEGSKA (reference sequence). The CDR3 loop spans 13 amino acids. Written as DNA, the CDR3 is TGCAGTGCCTCGGGGGGGAGTTATCAGCCCCAGCATTTT. This codes for CSASGGSYQPQHF.

This clonotype was detected only a few times. The chain combines TRBV5-1 with TRBJ2-5; D may correspond to TRBD1 or TRBD2 (5 bases each). This CDR3 is 15 amino acids long. Deletions cut 1 base from V and 0 bases from J, with 10 bases between. Germline V gene lookup returns CDR1 SGHRS and CDR2 YFSETQ. CDR3 in amino acids: CASSLTGPYQETQYF. DNA for the CDR3: TGCGCCAGCAGCTTGACGGGGCCGTACCAAGAGACCCAGTACTTC.

The rearrangement uses TRBV20-1 and TRBJ2-5; D remains unclear. CDR3 length equals 15 residues. Trimming removed 0 bases at V and 7 bases at J, with 18 bases between. Germline V gene data show CDR1 as DFQATT and CDR2 as SNEGSKA (reference sequence). CDR3 residues: CSARDPQADHGTQYF. CDR3 in DNA: TGCAGTGCTAGAGACCCCCAGGCCGATCACGGGACCCAGTACTTC.

This clonotype was seen more than once but under ten times. The chain couples TRBV25-1 to TRBJ1-2; the match to TRBD1 covers 11 bases. V trimming: 2 bases; J trimming: 7 bases; junction bases outside the gene matches: 12. Germline CDR1 and CDR2: MGHDK and SYGVNS. The CDR3 sequence is 17 residues long. The CDR3 DNA reads TGTGCCAGCAGTGAAGAAGGGACAGGGGGAATTATGGGTGGCTACACCTTC. Residues: CASSEEGTGGIMGGYTF.

The CDR3 coding sequence is TGTGCCAACACCCCCGACAGACGGGGCAGTGGCTACACCTTC. This encodes CANTPDRRGSGYTF. The chain recombines TRBV12-3 or TRBV12-4 with TRBJ1-2, with TRBD1 as a possible D gene (5 bases). The CDR3 is made up of 14 amino acids. Trimming cost V 10 bases and J 7 bases, with 22 bases left between them.

In this sample, this clonotype turned up a few times. The chain links TRBV2 to TRBJ2-5; 7 bases fit TRBD1. The J segment lost 0 bases and the V segment lost 4 bases, leaving 2 bases of the junction unmatched. The CDR3 loop spans 14 amino acids. Germline CDR1 SNHLY, CDR2 FYNNEI. The CDR3: CASSAGQNQETQYF. CDR3 nucleotide sequence: TGTGCCAGCAGTGCGGGACAGAACCAAGAGACCCAGTACTTC.

The chain joins TRBV6-2 or TRBV6-3 to TRBJ1-5; 11 nucleotides line up with TRBD1. This CDR3 has 15 residues. J was trimmed by 6 bases and V by 7 bases; bases with no gene match: 8. Germline V CDR1 and CDR2: MNHEY, SVGEGT. This chain's CDR3 is CASNDPGQGVQPQHF. CDR3 nucleotides: TGTGCCAGCAACGACCCGGGACAGGGGGTTCAGCCCCAGCATTTT.

This chain joins TRBV24-1 and TRBJ2-7; maybe TRBD2 (6 bases). CDR1 and CDR2 from the germline V gene are KGHDR and SFDVKD. The CDR3 contains 14 residues. The ends were cut back, 4 bases at V and 3 bases at J, with 12 bases in the middle. CDR3 protein: CATSEGGSGYEQYF. CDR3 coding DNA: TGTGCCACCAGTGAAGGAGGGTCGGGCTACGAGCAGTACTTC.

In the case of this clonotype: The junction and the germline gene differ at one end; a read error may be behind it. This sequence joins TRBV7-2 and TRBJ2-7; tentative D call: TRBD2 (5 bases). The end of the DNA is better explained by TRBJ2-4, so the J call may be wrong. CDR1 is SGHTA and CDR2 is FQGNSA in the germline V gene. The CDR3 spans 15 residues. The CDR3 is CACSLVGGQMDIQYF. The CDR3, as DNA: TGTGCCTGCAGCTTAGTAGGAGGTCAGATGGACATTCAGTACTTC.

The rearrangement uses TRBV5-1 and TRBJ2-7, with D possibly TRBD2 on 6 matching bases. Trimming took off 2 bases at V and 0 bases at J, with 12 bases between the two ends. CDR3 length equals 15 residues. CDR1 and CDR2 (germline): SGHRS, YFSETQ. CDR3: CASSFAGGISYEQYF. The DNA for the CDR3 is TGCGCCAGCAGCTTTGCAGGAGGGATCTCCTACGAGCAGTACTTC.

The chain recombines TRBV6-6 with TRBJ1-4; D call uncertain. Germline CDR1 and CDR2: MNHNY and SVGAGI (reference sequence). This CDR3 contains 15 residues. The V and J ends lost 1 base and 8 bases respectively, with 14 bases between them. In nucleotides, the CDR3 is TGTGCCAGCAGTTACTGGACCGAAGGTCGCGAAAAACTGTTTTTT. Amino acid sequence: CASSYWTEGREKLFF.

This clonotype was found a few times. In nucleotides, the CDR3 is TGTGCCAGCTGGGACAGGGGGTCCTCCTACGAGCAGTACTTC. The encoded protein is CASWDRGSSYEQYF. The J gene is TRBJ2-7, the V gene TRBV21-1; TRBD1 is the table's D call and was not checked against the DNA. TRBV21-1 is designated a pseudogene. The CDR3 covers 14 residues.

The chain has TRBV5-1 and TRBJ1-1, with TRBD1 matching 7 bases. The length of the CDR3 is 16 residues. Losses at the gene ends were 3 bases for V and 0 bases for J; bases not matched to a gene: 8. CDR1 and CDR2 (germline): SGHRS, YFSETQ. CDR3 DNA sequence: TGCGCCAGCAGCTCGCCGGGACAGAAGATGAACACTGAAGCTTTCTTT. Translation: CASSSPGQKMNTEAFF. The full variable domain, in which reference TRBV5-1 and TRBJ1-1 provide the parts outside the CDR3, is KAGVTQTPRYLIKTRGQQVTLSCSPISGHRSVSWYQQTPGQGLQFLFEYFSETQRNKGNFPGRFSGRQFSNSRSEMNVSTLELGDSALYLCASSSPGQKMNTEAFFGQGTRLTVV.

The V gene is TRBV7-2, the J gene TRBJ1-4, with no clear D. Deletions cut 5 bases from V and 0 bases from J, with 10 bases between. The CDR3 contains 15 residues. The germline V gene encodes CDR1 SGHTA and CDR2 FQGNSA. CDR3 coding DNA: TGTGCCAGCAGCCGGAGCCTCTCAACTAATGAAAAACTGTTTTTT. Protein product: CASSRSLSTNEKLFF.

The V and J genes are TRBV10-3 and TRBJ2-1; 7 bases align to TRBD2. Germline trimming cut 4 bases from V and 8 bases from J; bases unmatched to any gene: 11. CDR1 is ENHRY and CDR2 is SYGVKD in the germline V gene. CDR3 size: 15 residues. The CDR3: CAISAGGDVYHEQFF. As DNA, the CDR3 is TGTGCCATCAGTGCGGGAGGTGACGTTTACCATGAGCAGTTCTTC.

The genes are TRBV7-9 and TRBJ1-2, with 8 bases fitting TRBD1. Germline loops: CDR1 SEHNR, CDR2 FQNEAQ (reference sequence). The CDR3 extends over 11 amino acids. Losses at the gene ends were 5 bases for V and 10 bases for J; bases not matched to a gene: 3. CDR3 region: CASSMGQDYTF. The DNA for the CDR3 is TGTGCCAGCAGCATGGGACAGGACTACACCTTC. The whole variable domain, remainder taken from reference TRBV7-9 and TRBJ1-2, is DTGVSQNPRHKITKRGQNVTFRCDPISEHNRLYWYRQTLGQGPEFLTYFQNEAQLEKSRLLSDRFSAERPKGSFSTLEIQRTEQGDSAMYLCASSMGQDYTFGSGTRLTVV.

CDR3 DNA: TGCAGTGGCAGTCGTGGGATATATCAGCCCCAGCATTTT. Amino acid sequence: CSGSRGIYQPQHF. This rearrangement joins TRBV20-1 to TRBJ1-5; the D is unclear. The V end lost 7 bases, the J end lost 5 bases, and 15 bases lay between the germline ends. The CDR3 consists of 13 residues. Germline V gene data show CDR1 as DFQATT and CDR2 as SNEGSKA (reference sequence).

The chain recombines TRBV3-1 with TRBJ2-5; the D is unclear. Trimming pared 3 bases from V and 6 bases from J, leaving 8 bases between. Germline-derived CDR1 and CDR2 are LGHDT and YNNKEL (reference sequence). The length of the CDR3 is 12 residues. The CDR3 DNA reads as TGTGCCAGCAGCCAGTTTTTTCAGACCCAGTACTTC. Residues: CASSQFFQTQYF.

The chain uses TRBV18 and TRBJ2-7; no clear D gene. This CDR3 is built from 15 residues. Trimming pared 4 bases from V and 3 bases from J, leaving 16 bases between. CDR1 and CDR2 (germline): KGHSH, LQKENI. CDR3 protein: CASSLSESASYEQYF. CDR3 coding DNA: TGTGCCAGCTCACTCTCCGAGTCGGCAAGCTACGAGCAGTACTTC.

The chain carries TRBV4-2 and TRBJ2-5; perhaps TRBD2 as D (6 bases). The ends were cut back, 1 base at V and 4 bases at J, with 13 bases in the middle. The CDR3 length is 15 residues. Looked up from germline, CDR1 is LGHNA and CDR2 is YNFKEQ. This chain's CDR3 is CASSQVMEEGETQYF. Here the CDR3 DNA reads TGTGCCAGCAGCCAAGTCATGGAGGAGGGAGAGACCCAGTACTTC.

There are many counts of this clonotype. The chain couples TRBV29-1 to TRBJ2-3; D call uncertain. The V and J ends lost 4 bases and 2 bases respectively, with 7 bases between them. The V gene's germline CDR1 is SQVTM and CDR2 ANQGSEA. The CDR3 runs to 12 residues. This chain's CDR3 is CSVGPNTDTQYF. The CDR3 coding sequence is TGCAGCGTTGGGCCTAACACAGATACGCAGTATTTT.

With regard to this clonotype: At one of its ends the junction is not consistent with the germline gene, which may arise from a read error. The rearrangement joins TRBV29-1 to TRBJ1-2, with TRBD1 matching 8 bases. This CDR3 has 14 residues. CDR1 and CDR2 from the germline V gene are SQVTM and ANQGSEA. CDR3 amino acids: CSVIQYRDRRGHTF. In DNA form, the CDR3 reads TGCAGCGTCATTCAGTACCGGGACAGGCGTGGCCACACCTTC. Based on the CDR3 plus reference TRBV29-1 and TRBJ1-2, the full variable domain is SAVISQKPSRDICQRGTSLTIQCQVDSQVTMMFWYRQQPGQSLTLIATANQGSEATYESGFVIDKFPISRPNLTFSTLTVSNMSPEDSSIYLCSVIQYRDRRGHTFGSGTRLTVV.

This chain uses TRBV6-6 with TRBJ2-3; tentatively, D is TRBD1 or TRBD2 (5 bases each). V lost 10 bases and J lost 3, with 20 bases in between. CDR1 and CDR2 from the germline V gene are MNHNY and SVGAGI (reference sequence). The CDR3 sequence is 15 residues long. The CDR3 coding sequence is TGTGCCAACGCCCTGGGACCGGGAATAACAGATACGCAGTATTTT. Translating gives CANALGPGITDTQYF.